The TCR beta chain under discussion was sequenced for a study of T cell changes during pregnancy in multiple sclerosis. The germline V gene has CDR1 SQVTM and CDR2 ANQGSEA. Deletions cut 6 bases from V and 7 bases from J, with 15 bases between. The CDR3 spans 12 residues. Some clones are missing from TCRdb's copy, which holds only in-frame ones; the method was immunoSEQ multiplex PCR. The sample has about 36,000 clones; about 91% are singletons. The gene calls are TRBV29-1 and TRBJ1-2; weak D call: TRBD1 (5 bases). The sequence was obtained from a female donor with multiple sclerosis, enrolled in a pregnancy study. This material consisted of CD4+ T cells from peripheral blood mononuclear cells, taken after pregnancy. The CDR3, as DNA: TGCAGCGTACAAAGGGGAGCGGGTGGCTACACCTTC. This gives the protein CSVQRGAGGYTF.